The 2 T cell receptor beta chains given below trace back to one sample, sequenced in a study. Clones were sequenced by immunoSEQ multiplex PCR, and TCRdb holds only the in-frame ones, with some missing. The sample contains some 68,000 clones, around 93% of which appear only once. Sequencing was performed on PBMCs. The receptors were gathered from a man aged 40-55 years with rheumatoid arthritis.

The chain combines TRBV7-2 with TRBJ2-2, with 14 nucleotides matching TRBD2. The CDR3 consists of 15 residues. V lost 3 bases and J lost 9; bases outside the gene matches: 3. CDR1 and CDR2 (germline): SGHTA, FQGNSA. CDR3 loop: CASSFGTSGSRELFF. CDR3 coding DNA: TGTGCCAGCAGCTTCGGGACTAGCGGGAGCCGGGAGCTGTTTTTT.

The CDR3 DNA reads as TGTGCCAGCAGTTTAGTCTCCCATACGCAGTATTTT. It specifies CASSLVSHTQYF. The chain carries TRBV12-3 or TRBV12-4 and TRBJ2-3; D call uncertain. V was shortened by 1 base and J by 7 bases, with 6 bases between the two germline ends. The CDR3 contains 12 residues.